A selection of T cell receptor beta chains follows, all from one sample in a study of long-term antiretroviral therapy in people with HIV. Data came from immunoSEQ multiplex PCR; TCRdb stores just in-frame clones and leaves some out. Of around 13,000 clones listed, about nine tenths are singletons. Sequencing used unsorted PBMCs, obtained 2.1 years after starting antiretroviral therapy. These TCRs come from a woman aged 40 to 50 with HIV. Each CDR3 is given with its conserved first and last residue. Each record gives: V gene, clone size, D gene, J gene, CDR3 DNA, CDR3 protein. The D gene is left open where the match is weak. For some rows the clone size is stated as once, few or many, or as a class when expanded; others skip it.

>TRBV5-4|few|TRBD1|TRBJ1-2
TGTGCCAGCAGCTTGGCGGGACAGAGATATGGCTACACCTTC
CASSLAGQRYGYTF
>TRBV6-5|NA|TRBD2|TRBJ2-1
TGTGCCAGCAGTTACTATACTAGCGGGGGCGATGAGCAGTTCTTC
CASSYYTSGGDEQFF
>TRBV5-1|NA|NA|TRBJ2-5
TGCGCCAGCATGCAGGGTGGGGGTTCGGAGACCCAGTACTTC
CASMQGGGSETQYF
>TRBV6-5|NA|TRBD1|TRBJ1-2
TGTGCCAGCAGTTACCCGGGACAGGGGGGGTATGGCTACACCTTC
CASSYPGQGGYGYTF
>TRBV19|NA|NA|TRBJ1-6
TGTGCCAGTAGTATGGGGGGTTACTCACCCCTCCACTTT
CASSMGGYSPLHF
>TRBV6-6|NA|NA|TRBJ1-2
TGTGCCAGCAGTCTCCTCGGACCTGATACACAGTATGGCTACACCTTC
CASSLLGPDTQYGYTF
>TRBV7-9|NA|TRBD1|TRBJ1-5
TGTGCCAGCAGCCAGGGGGCGGGGGCGGGTCAGCCCCAGCATTTT
CASSQGAGAGQPQHF
>TRBV7-9|NA|NA|TRBJ1-3
TGTGCCAGCAAAGGGCTGTCTGGAAACACCATATATTTT
CASKGLSGNTIYF
>TRBV5-4|once|TRBD1|TRBJ2-1
TGTGCCAGCAGCTTCCGGGACAGGAGCAATGAGCAGTTCTTC
CASSFRDRSNEQFF
>TRBV30|few|NA|TRBJ2-1
TGTGCCTGGAGTGTGAAGGGGCGTCTACAGTTCTTC
CAWSVKGRLQFF
>TRBV10-3|NA|TRBD1|TRBJ1-1
TGTGCCATCAGTGAGCAGAGGGGGACAGGCAACACTGAAGCTTTCTTT
CAISEQRGTGNTEAFF
>TRBV6-5|NA|NA|TRBJ1-2
TGTGCCAGCAGCCCCGCGGGCCGGCGAAACTATGGCTACACCTTC
CASSPAGRRNYGYTF
>TRBV18|once|NA|TRBJ2-3
TGTGCCAGCTCACCACCCTGGGACGGAACAGATACGCAGTATTTT
CASSPPWDGTDTQYF
>TRBV13|NA|TRBD1|TRBJ2-7
TGTGCCAGAGGACAGGAAGACACCTACGAGCAGTACTTC
CARGQEDTYEQYF
>TRBV30|NA|NA|TRBJ2-1
TGTGCCTGGAGGGAAGAGGGGCCGCGGTACAATGAGCAGTTCTTC
CAWREEGPRYNEQFF
>TRBV14|once|NA|TRBJ2-4
TGTGCCAGCAGCCAGCAGGGTTTTCTAAACATTCAGTACTTC
CASSQQGFLNIQYF
>TRBV7-9|NA|TRBD2|TRBJ2-7
TGTGCCAGCAGCCGTGGGACTAGCGGGCAGTACGAGCAGTACTTC
CASSRGTSGQYEQYF
>TRBV5-6|NA|NA|TRBJ2-6
TGTGCCAGCAGCTTGGTTAGGGCGGGCTCTGGGGCCAACGTCCTGACTTTC
CASSLVRAGSGANVLTF
>TRBV30|NA|TRBD2|TRBJ2-5
TGTGCCTGGAGCCGGGGACTAGCGGGGGAAGAGACCCAGTACTTC
CAWSRGLAGEETQYF
>TRBV5-1|once|NA|TRBJ2-7
TGCGCCAGCAGCTCCTATGGAGGAGGGGGCTCCTACGAGCAGTACTTC
CASSSYGGGGSYEQYF
>TRBV27|NA|TRBD1|TRBJ1-3
TGTGCCAGCAGTACGACAGGGGACCACTCTGGAAACACCATATATTTT
CASSTTGDHSGNTIYF
>TRBV21-1|NA|NA|TRBJ2-5
TGTGCCAGCAGCAAAAGGACTAGAGGCCTGAGAGAGACCCAGTACTTC
CASSKRTRGLRETQYF
>TRBV5-1|NA|NA|TRBJ1-2
TGCGCCAGCAGCCGTGAGGCAGGGTCCGTCACGAGCTATGGCTACACCTTC
CASSREAGSVTSYGYTF
>TRBV27|NA|NA|TRBJ2-7
TGTGCCAGCAGTTTATTCCCGGGGGCCGAGCAGTACTTC
CASSLFPGAEQYF
>TRBV18|NA|NA|TRBJ1-2
TGTGCCAGCTCACCAGGGTACCAAGCTAACTATGGCTACACCTTC
CASSPGYQANYGYTF
>TRBV4-3|NA|TRBD1|TRBJ1-4
TGCGCCAGCAGCCAGGGCAGGGGGCGCGCTAATGAAAAACTGTTTTTT
CASSQGRGRANEKLFF
>TRBV6-6|NA|NA|TRBJ1-5
TGTGCCAGCAGCCAAGCCCTAGGGCAGCCCCAGCATTTT
CASSQALGQPQHF
>TRBV19|NA|NA|TRBJ2-7
TGTGCCAGTAGTATCGACAGGAGAACCTACGAGCAGTACTTC
CASSIDRRTYEQYF
>TRBV7-3|few|NA|TRBJ1-5
TGTGCCAGCACCTCGCTCGGCCGGGCAGTGGAGCCCCAGCATTTT
CASTSLGRAVEPQHF
>TRBV6-1|NA|NA|TRBJ2-7
TGTGCCAGCAGTGAAGCGATTCGGGGGAGCTACGAGCAGTACTTC
CASSEAIRGSYEQYF
>TRBV13|NA|NA|TRBJ2-7
TGTGCCACATACCGCAAGGGGGAGGACTACGAGCAGTACTTC
CATYRKGEDYEQYF
>TRBV4-2|NA|NA|TRBJ1-2
TGTGCCAGCAGCCAAGAGACCTCTGGGGTTAATGGCTACACCTTC
CASSQETSGVNGYTF